This passage covers 9 T cell receptor beta chains from one sample sequenced in a study of T cell repertoires in cytomegalovirus infection. For these TCRs, the target antigens are not known. TCRdb called the reads again in MiXCR, with one record for every CDR3 protein. The sample holds fewer than 350,000 distinct CDR3 sequences, under 35% seen once. The sequenced sample was cultured PBMCs, obtained from culture after CMV antigen stimulation. Every receptor here comes from a human donor in good health (CMV status not recorded). Some clones in this sample may be carry-over from other donors' samples.

The chain is built from TRBV28 and TRBJ2-5; 7 positions agree with TRBD1. Germline trimming cut 5 bases from V and 4 bases from J; bases unmatched to any gene: 10. The CDR3 extends over 15 amino acids. Germline loops: CDR1 MDHEN, CDR2 SYDVKM. CDR3 residues: CASSATGEVAETQYF. The CDR3 DNA sequence: TGTGCCAGCAGTGCCACAGGGGAAGTGGCAGAGACCCAGTACTTC. The variable domain in full, with the rest retrieved from reference TRBV28 and TRBJ2-5, is DVKVTQSSRYLVKRTGEKVFLECVQDMDHENMFWYRQDPGLGLRLIYFSYDVKMKEKGDIPEGYSVSREKKERFSLILESASTNQTSMYLCASSATGEVAETQYFGPGTRLLVL.

This clonotype was observed a few times. CDR3 loop: CASSLVHRLQSSSNEKLFF. CDR3 in DNA: TGTGCCAGCAGCTTAGTACACCGACTGCAGAGCTCCTCAAATGAAAAACTGTTTTTT. The chain has TRBV7-9 and TRBJ1-4; D unresolved. This CDR3 has 19 amino acids. Trimming shortened V by 1 base and J by 5 bases, and 23 bases separated the two germline ends. Germline-derived CDR1 and CDR2 are SEHNR and FQNEAQ (reference sequence).

The rearrangement joins TRBV20-1 to TRBJ2-5; no clear D. The CDR3 loop spans 10 amino acids. Germline lookup yields CDR1 DFQATT and CDR2 SNEGSKA (reference sequence). V gave up 2 bases and J gave up 5 bases, with 3 bases separating them. This chain's CDR3 is CSARHETQYF. For the CDR3, the DNA is TGCAGTGCTAGACACGAGACCCAGTACTTC.

The chain is built from TRBV11-2 and TRBJ1-1; D gene unclear. There are 14 residues in the CDR3. V gave up 5 bases and J gave up 4 bases, with 14 bases separating them. In germline, CDR1 is SGHAT, CDR2 FQNNGV. The CDR3 nucleotides read TGTGCCAGCAGCATTAGAAGGCGGATCACTGAAGCTTTCTTT. Translated, it gives CASSIRRRITEAFF. Drawing the rest from reference TRBV11-2 and TRBJ1-1, the complete variable domain is EAGVAQSPRYKIIEKRQSVAFWCNPISGHATLYWYQQILGQGPKLLIQFQNNGVVDDSQLPKDRFSAERLKGVDSTLKIQPAKLEDSAVYLCASSIRRRITEAFFGQGTRLTVV.

CDR3 amino acids: CSARLTPSEPLHF. CDR3 DNA: TGCAGTGCTAGATTAACACCATCGGAGCCCCTCCACTTT. This sequence joins TRBV20-1 and TRBJ1-6; D uncertain. Germline lookup yields CDR1 DFQATT and CDR2 SNEGSKA (reference sequence). This CDR3 spans 13 amino acids. Trimming left V 2 bases short and J 13 bases short, with 15 bases between.

The chain couples TRBV10-2 to TRBJ1-3; no reliable D call. Trimming took off 2 bases at V and 0 bases at J, with 5 bases between the two ends. Germline V gene lookup returns CDR1 WSHSY and CDR2 SAAADI. This CDR3 is built from 14 residues. For the CDR3, the DNA is TGCGCCAGCAGTGAGCTCACCTCTGGAAACACCATATATTTT. Its protein product is CASSELTSGNTIYF.

This clonotype showed up just a few times. This chain links TRBV10-3 with TRBJ1-5, with TRBD1 matching over 8 bases. V trimming: 2 bases; J trimming: 9 bases; junction bases outside the gene matches: 0. The germline gives CDR1 ENHRY, CDR2 SYGVKD. This CDR3 comprises 12 residues. CDR3 nucleotide sequence: TGTGCCATCAGTGAGGGGACAGGGCCCCAGCATTTT. Encoded protein: CAISEGTGPQHF.

The V and J genes are TRBV7-2 and TRBJ1-1; D not resolved. The germline gives CDR1 SGHTA, CDR2 FQGNSA. The CDR3 is 16 amino acids. Trimming cost V 3 bases and J 1 base, with 15 bases left between them. This CDR3 reads CASSLPGAWTNTEAFF. The CDR3 nucleotides are TGTGCCAGCAGCTTGCCGGGAGCATGGACGAACACTGAAGCTTTCTTT.

This clonotype occurred a few times. The V and J genes are TRBV13 and TRBJ2-7, with D unresolved. The CDR3 spans 13 residues. The V and J ends lost 3 bases and 7 bases respectively, with 13 bases between them. Germline values: CDR1 PRHDT, CDR2 FYEKMQ (reference sequence). CDR3 DNA sequence: TGTGCCAGCAGCTTGGCTCATCTGGGAGAGCAGTACTTC. It translates to CASSLAHLGEQYF.